Listed below are T cell receptor beta chains from one sample, sequenced in a study of blood T cell repertoires in COVID-19. This table comes from immunoSEQ multiplex PCR, and its TCRdb copy is limited to in-frame clones, with some not included. The data show roughly 380,000 clones, around 89% seen once. Sequenced sample: peripheral blood. The receptors shown here come from a woman between 40 and 55 years old with COVID-19, enrolled during active disease. Each CDR3 is given with its conserved first and last residue. A D gene is named only where the DNA matches it firmly. Clone size is not always given. Where it is, it says once, few, many or a class for expanded clones.

abundance,len,d_gene,v_gene,j_gene,CDR3aa,CDR3nt
.,17,TRBD2,TRBV19,TRBJ2-4,CASSTHIAGVAKNIQYF,TGTGCCAGTAGTACTCATATAGCGGGGGTAGCCAAAAACATTCAGTACTTC
.,14,.,TRBV10-2,TRBJ2-7,CASSSGPGSSEQYF,TGCGCCAGCAGCTCCGGTCCCGGGAGCTCCGAGCAGTACTTC
once,13,.,TRBV28,TRBJ1-1,CASSLWTVNEAFF,TGTGCCAGCAGTCTATGGACAGTTAATGAAGCTTTCTTT
.,16,TRBD2,TRBV5-1,TRBJ2-7,CASSKGLAGTAGEQYF,TGCGCCAGCAGCAAGGGACTAGCGGGGACGGCTGGGGAGCAGTACTTC
.,13,.,TRBV19,TRBJ2-3,CASSSTGLATQYF,TGTGCCAGTAGTAGTACAGGTTTAGCTACGCAGTATTTT
.,17,TRBD1,TRBV6-2/TRBV6-3,TRBJ2-7,CASSPPSVGQGIREQYF,TGTGCCAGCAGCCCCCCATCAGTCGGACAGGGTATCCGCGAGCAGTACTTC
.,15,.,TRBV9,TRBJ2-7,CASSVAWTVDYEQYF,TGTGCCAGCAGCGTAGCTTGGACAGTCGATTACGAGCAGTACTTC
.,15,.,TRBV30,TRBJ2-5,CAWSLGALYQETQYF,TGTGCCTGGAGTTTAGGGGCACTATACCAAGAGACCCAGTACTTC
.,16,.,TRBV2,TRBJ1-2,CASVYGTRIHNYGYTF,TGTGCCAGCGTCTACGGGACAAGAATTCATAACTATGGCTACACCTTC
.,14,TRBD1,TRBV7-8,TRBJ1-2,CASSSGDSNYGYTF,TGTGCCAGCAGCTCCGGGGACAGTAACTATGGCTACACCTTC
once,13,.,TRBV6-5,TRBJ1-5,CASKKQDNQPQHF,TGTGCCAGCAAAAAACAGGACAATCAGCCCCAGCATTTT
.,13,.,TRBV19,TRBJ1-6,CASSAGGVSPLHF,TGTGCCAGTAGTGCCGGGGGTGTTTCACCCCTCCACTTT
.,14,.,TRBV7-9,TRBJ1-1,CASSLMAAGTEAFF,TGTGCCAGCAGCTTAATGGCGGCGGGGACTGAAGCTTTCTTT
once,14,TRBD1,TRBV5-5,TRBJ1-2,CASSSGGQGAGYTF,TGTGCCAGCAGCTCCGGAGGACAGGGGGCCGGCTACACCTTC
.,15,TRBD1,TRBV10-3,TRBJ1-5,CASRGGLSGNQPQHF,TGTGCCAGCAGGGGGGGGCTTAGCGGCAATCAGCCCCAGCATTTT
.,15,.,TRBV4-1,TRBJ1-1,CASSQGGGMNTEAFF,TGCGCCAGCAGCCAGGGGGGGGGCATGAACACTGAAGCTTTCTTT
.,15,TRBD1,TRBV5-4,TRBJ1-3,CASSYRQGAGNTIYF,TGTGCCAGCAGCTACCGACAGGGGGCTGGAAACACCATATATTTT
once,15,.,TRBV5-1,TRBJ1-6,CASSQTGKKGSPLHF,TGCGCCAGCAGCCAAACCGGGAAAAAAGGTTCACCCCTCCACTTT
once,14,TRBD1,TRBV6-6,TRBJ2-3,CASSDRGGTDTQYF,TGTGCCAGCAGTGACAGGGGGGGCACAGATACGCAGTATTTT
once,14,TRBD2,TRBV28,TRBJ2-7,CAGGRGGLTYEQYF,TGTGCCGGCGGGAGGGGGGGACTAACCTACGAGCAGTACTTC
few,15,TRBD1,TRBV6-2/TRBV6-3,TRBJ2-2,CASSWDSRLTGELFF,TGTGCCAGCAGTTGGGACAGTCGGCTCACCGGGGAGCTGTTTTTT
.,17,.,TRBV7-8,TRBJ1-5,CASSLRQSSYSNQPQHF,TGTGCCAGCAGCTTACGACAGTCGTCGTATAGCAATCAGCCCCAGCATTTT